These 6 T cell receptor beta chains were all obtained from the same sample, sequenced in a study of blood T cell repertoires in COVID-19 (dated by TCRdb to about 2020). Library preparation was by the immunoSEQ multiplex PCR assay. TCRdb limited this immuneACCESS table to in-frame rearrangements with V and J called. A share of clones is missing; checked studies link under half to unresolved V genes, and the rest is unexplained. Here the sample has roughly 380,000 clones; 85% occur a single time. 3.5% to 4% of the sample is in the top ten clones. The specimen sequenced was peripheral blood. All receptors come from a woman in her late teens or twenties with acute or convalescent COVID-19.

As regards this clone: Compared with germline, one end of the junction differs, possibly owing to a read error. V usage is TRBV7-8 and J usage is TRBJ2-1, with 7 bases lining up with TRBD1. This CDR3 contains 15 residues. CDR1 and CDR2 (germline): SGHVS, FQNEAQ. CDR3 amino acids: CASGLVQGSDNEQFF. The CDR3 region has the DNA TGTGCCAGCGGCTTAGTACAGGGGTCTGACAATGAGCAGTTCTTC.

The chain recombines TRBV15 with TRBJ1-1; D may be TRBD1 (6 bases). Per germline, CDR1 LNHNV and CDR2 YYDKDF (reference sequence). V was pared by 5 bases and J by 0 bases, with 19 bases between. The CDR3 totals 17 residues. The DNA of the CDR3 is TGTGCCACCAGCCTACCTCTTCCCGCAGGGGTGAACACTGAAGCTTTCTTT. This sequence encodes CATSLPLPAGVNTEAFF.

CDR3 loop: CASIKQGVTYEQYF. The CDR3 bases are TGTGCCAGCATCAAACAGGGGGTAACCTACGAGCAGTACTTC. The gene calls are TRBV5-6 and TRBJ2-7; 8 nucleotides agree with TRBD1. The CDR3 sequence is 14 residues long. With 6 bases clipped from V and 2 bases from J, the junction kept 7 bases outside the gene matches. Germline V gives CDR1 SGHDT, CDR2 YYEEEE.

CDR3 DNA: TGTGCCAGCAGCAAACCCTCGGGGCCCAGGGGGACACCCCTCCACTTT. It specifies CASSKPSGPRGTPLHF. V and J are TRBV28 and TRBJ1-6; TRBD1 matches 7 bases. The length of the CDR3 is 16 residues. V trimming: 6 bases; J trimming: 11 bases; junction bases outside the gene matches: 16. CDR1 and CDR2 from the germline V gene are MDHEN and SYDVKM. The whole variable domain, remainder taken from reference TRBV28 and TRBJ1-6, is DVKVTQSSRYLVKRTGEKVFLECVQDMDHENMFWYRQDPGLGLRLIYFSYDVKMKEKGDIPEGYSVSREKKERFSLILESASTNQTSMYLCASSKPSGPRGTPLHFGNGTRLTVT.

The rearrangement joins TRBV27 to TRBJ1-5, with 9 bases fitting TRBD1. V was pared by 6 bases and J by 2 bases, with 5 bases of the junction left unmatched. CDR3 length: 15 residues. Germline V gives CDR1 MNHEY, CDR2 SMNVEV (reference sequence). The CDR3 bases are TGTGCCAGCAGCGCCGGGACAGGGCGCAATCAGCCCCAGCATTTT. Protein: CASSAGTGRNQPQHF.

In its sample, this clone was seen once. The genes are TRBV4-2 and TRBJ2-7; D gene uncertain. Germline V lookup: CDR1 LGHNA, CDR2 YNFKEQ. Trimming took 0 bases from V and 3 from J, leaving 6 bases between them. This CDR3 is 13 amino acids long. The CDR3 reads CASSQDPHYEQYF. In DNA, the CDR3 is TGTGCCAGCAGCCAAGATCCCCACTACGAGCAGTACTTC.